These 22 T cell receptor beta chains came from one sample sequenced in a study of shared clonotypes between healthy human individuals. This table comes from immunoSEQ multiplex PCR, and its TCRdb copy is limited to in-frame clones, with some not included. This sample yields some 2.4 million clones, of which approximately 93% are seen a single time; 0.36% belongs to the top ten. The sample taken for sequencing was naive CD4+ T cells from PBMCs. Specified subset: CD45RA+ positively selected. The receptors stem from a man younger than 35 in good health. Some clones in this sample may be carry-over from other donors' samples.

The V gene is TRBV5-1, the J gene TRBJ1-2, with D possibly being TRBD1 (5 bases). From germline, CDR1 is SGHRS and CDR2 YFSETQ. The V end was cut by 5 bases, the J end by 0 bases, with 11 bases between. This CDR3 region has 14 residues. CDR3 amino acids: CASSSDTTNYGYTF. The CDR3 DNA follows: TGCGCCAGCAGTTCGGACACAACTAACTATGGCTACACCTTC.

The chain links TRBV10-1 to TRBJ1-1; 7 positions agree with TRBD1. Looked up from germline, CDR1 is WNHNN and CDR2 is SYGVQD (reference sequence). CDR3 length: 14 amino acids. Trimming removed 6 bases from V and 1 base from J; junction bases left unmatched: 5. CDR3 DNA: TGCGCCAGCAGCCGACAGGGTAAGAACACTGAAGCTTTCTTT. As protein: CASSRQGKNTEAFF.

The CDR3 sequence is CASRMGVTSGLTYEQYF. For the CDR3, the DNA is TGTGCCAGCAGGATGGGGGTGACTAGCGGTCTTACCTACGAGCAGTACTTC. The rearrangement links TRBV2 to TRBJ2-7; 9 nucleotides align to TRBD2. Germline CDR1 and CDR2: SNHLY and FYNNEI. The CDR3 extends over 17 amino acids. V lost 6 bases and J lost 2; bases outside the gene matches: 14.

J is TRBJ1-2 and V is TRBV28; D remains ambiguous. The CDR3 contains 12 residues. CDR1 MDHEN and CDR2 SYDVKM come from the germline V gene. V dropped 8 bases and J dropped 9 bases, with 16 bases sitting between them. CDR3 sequence: CASGEMGRSYTF. CDR3 DNA sequence: TGTGCCAGCGGAGAGATGGGCCGCAGCTACACCTTC.

This clone was counted once. The genes are TRBV6-6 and TRBJ2-5; D remains ambiguous. In germline, CDR1 is MNHNY, CDR2 SVGAGI (reference sequence). The CDR3 loop spans 16 amino acids. The V end lost 5 bases, the J end lost 5 bases, and 21 bases lay between the germline ends. CDR3 DNA sequence: TGTGCCAGCAGTCCACCCTCTGGCGCCCTGGGGGAGACCCAGTACTTC. Protein product: CASSPPSGALGETQYF.

The chain couples TRBV11-1 to TRBJ2-3; TRBD2 agrees at 9 bases. In germline, CDR1 is SGHAT, CDR2 FQDESV (reference sequence). This CDR3 has 16 residues. The ends lost 3 bases at V and 2 bases at J; junction bases unmatched: 6. CDR3 sequence reads: CASSFGLAQYTDTQYF. In DNA form, the CDR3 reads TGTGCCAGCAGCTTTGGACTAGCGCAATACACAGATACGCAGTATTTT.

The chain recombines TRBV21-1 with TRBJ2-4. TRBV21-1 corresponds to a pseudogene. This CDR3 spans 17 amino acids. CDR3 sequence: CASSKKIESGRIDIQYF. The CDR3 DNA reads as TGTGCCAGCAGCAAAAAAATTGAAAGTGGACGTATCGACATTCAGTACTTC.

J is TRBJ1-2 and V is TRBV7-2; 12 bases are a match to TRBD1. This CDR3 spans 15 amino acids. The V gene's germline CDR1 is SGHTA and CDR2 FQGNSA. Germline trimming cut 5 bases from V and 6 bases from J; bases unmatched to any gene: 7. CDR3 in amino acids: CASSRGTGGAHGYTF. The CDR3 nucleotides are TGTGCCAGCAGCCGCGGGACAGGGGGCGCGCATGGCTACACCTTC.

For this clone: In the same sample, other DNA sequences code for this CDR3. The J gene is TRBJ2-2, the V gene TRBV2, with unresolved D. V lost 3 bases and J 2 bases, leaving 4 bases between the germline ends. The germline gives CDR1 SNHLY, CDR2 FYNNEI. The CDR3 contains 13 residues. The CDR3 protein is CASSESNTGELFF. The CDR3 region has the DNA TGTGCCAGCAGTGAGAGTAACACCGGGGAGCTGTTTTTT. Variable domain in full (rest from reference TRBV2 and TRBJ2-2): EPEVTQTPSHQVTQMGQEVILRCVPISNHLYFYWYRQILGQKVEFLVSFYNNEISEKSEIFDDQFSVERPDGSNFTLKIRSTKLEDSAMYFCASSESNTGELFFGEGSRLTVL.

The CDR3 nucleotides read TGTGCCTGGACCTCTTTGGACAGGGCTAATTCACCCCTCCACTTT. It specifies CAWTSLDRANSPLHF. The V call is TRBV30, the J call TRBJ1-6, with 8 bases aligning to TRBD1. V shed 4 bases, J shed 6 bases, and the junction held 8 bases outside the gene matches. This CDR3 spans 15 amino acids. Looked up from germline, CDR1 is GTSNPN and CDR2 is SVGIG (reference sequence).

The chain joins TRBV5-5 to TRBJ2-2; D may be TRBD1 or TRBD2 (5 bases each). Germline CDR1 and CDR2: SGHKS and YYEKEE (reference sequence). There are 15 residues in the CDR3. Trimming took off 4 bases at V and 3 bases at J, with 13 bases between the two ends. CDR3 bases: TGTGCCAGCAGCGTCCTGGGGACGGACACCGGGGAGCTGTTTTTT. Its translation: CASSVLGTDTGELFF. Using reference TRBV5-5 and TRBJ2-2 for the parts outside the CDR3, the full variable domain is DAGVTQSPTHLIKTRGQQVTLRCSPISGHKSVSWYQQVLGQGPQFIFQYYEKEERGRGNFPDRFSARQFPNYSSELNVNALLLGDSALYLCASSVLGTDTGELFFGEGSRLTVL.

The chain links TRBV28 to TRBJ2-2, with TRBD1 matching 7 bases. The germline V gene encodes CDR1 MDHEN and CDR2 SYDVKM. V was clipped by 6 bases and J by 2 bases; unmatched bases: 18. The CDR3 runs 19 residues. CDR3 DNA sequence: TGTGCCAGCAGACCGGGACAGCGCTTTAACCTCAGAAACACCGGGGAGCTGTTTTTT. Amino acids: CASRPGQRFNLRNTGELFF. The whole variable domain, filled in from reference TRBV28 and TRBJ2-2, reads DVKVTQSSRYLVKRTGEKVFLECVQDMDHENMFWYRQDPGLGLRLIYFSYDVKMKEKGDIPEGYSVSREKKERFSLILESASTNQTSMYLCASRPGQRFNLRNTGELFFGEGSRLTVL.

Only one count was recorded for this clone. The rearrangement links TRBV7-2 to TRBJ2-2; TRBD1 might be the D (5 bases). The CDR3 sequence is 16 residues long. CDR1 is SGHTA and CDR2 is FQGNSA in the germline V gene. Trimming cost V 5 bases and J 7 bases, with 20 bases left between them. The DNA of the CDR3 is TGTGCCAGCAGCCCGGGCCCAGGGTCCATTGGCGGGGAGCTGTTTTTT. This codes for CASSPGPGSIGGELFF.

The chain joins TRBV5-1 to TRBJ1-5; no definite D call. The germline V gene has CDR1 SGHRS and CDR2 YFSETQ. Trimming removed 0 bases at V and 6 bases at J, with 13 bases between. The CDR3 has 15 residues. The chain's CDR3 is CASSLEGSGRQPQHF. Written as DNA, the CDR3 is TGCGCCAGCAGCTTGGAAGGGTCTGGGCGTCAGCCCCAGCATTTT.

The chain links TRBV28 to TRBJ2-3; 8 nucleotides agree with TRBD2. Trimming at V came to 1 base and at J to 1 base, leaving 4 bases not matched to a gene. This CDR3 spans 16 amino acids. CDR1 MDHEN and CDR2 SYDVKM come from the germline V gene. This CDR3 reads CASSLYTSGRTDTQYF. The CDR3, as DNA: TGTGCCAGCAGTTTATATACTAGCGGACGCACAGATACGCAGTATTTT.

The rearrangement joins TRBV19 to TRBJ2-5; TRBD1 matches at 7 bases. CDR1 and CDR2 from the germline V gene are LNHDA and SQIVND (reference sequence). This CDR3 is built from 15 residues. Losses at the gene ends were 6 bases for V and 1 base for J; bases not matched to a gene: 8. The CDR3 DNA follows: TGTGCCAGTAGGACCGGGACAGCCATCCAAGAGACCCAGTACTTC. Its translation is CASRTGTAIQETQYF.

This clone was seen just once. CDR3 bases: TGCGCCAGCAGCTTGGGGCCTAGCGGGATTGAAACCCAGTACTTC. This codes for CASSLGPSGIETQYF. The V gene is TRBV5-1, the J gene TRBJ2-5; 9 bases align to TRBD2. This CDR3 has 15 amino acids. With V trimmed by 0 bases and J by 8 bases, 8 bases remained unmatched. Germline loops: CDR1 SGHRS, CDR2 YFSETQ. The full variable domain, its missing parts supplied by reference TRBV5-1 and TRBJ2-5, is KAGVTQTPRYLIKTRGQQVTLSCSPISGHRSVSWYQQTPGQGLQFLFEYFSETQRNKGNFPGRFSGRQFSNSRSEMNVSTLELGDSALYLCASSLGPSGIETQYFGPGTRLLVL.

DNA for the CDR3: TGTGCCAGCAGTTTCCAGGGTTGGACTGAAGCTTTCTTT. Its protein product is CASSFQGWTEAFF. The chain recombines TRBV25-1 with TRBJ1-1; a weak D match, TRBD1 (5 bases). V was pared by 5 bases and J by 5 bases, with 12 bases between. Germline V lookup: CDR1 MGHDK, CDR2 SYGVNS. The CDR3 totals 13 residues. Variable domain in full (rest from reference TRBV25-1 and TRBJ1-1): EADIYQTPRYLVIGTGKKITLECSQTMGHDKMYWYQQDPGMELHLIHYSYGVNSTEKGDLSSESTVSRIRTEHFPLTLESARPSHTSQYLCASSFQGWTEAFFGQGTRLTVV.

The V gene is TRBV4-3, the J gene TRBJ2-5; D may be TRBD1 (6 bases). The CDR3 contains 15 residues. Trimming took 0 bases from V and 5 from J, leaving 13 bases between them. The V gene's germline CDR1 is LGHNA and CDR2 YSLEER. DNA for the CDR3: TGCGCCAGCAGCCAAGACAGGCGCACAGGGGAGACCCAGTACTTC. Protein product: CASSQDRRTGETQYF.

Comment on this clone: Additional DNA sequences in this sample encode the identical CDR3. The chain is built from TRBV5-1 and TRBJ2-7; 8 positions agree with TRBD1. The CDR3 contains 14 residues. Germline loops: CDR1 SGHRS, CDR2 YFSETQ. V was pared by 5 bases and J by 0 bases, with 4 bases of the junction left unmatched. The DNA for the CDR3 is TGCGCCAGCAGGCCAGGGGGCAGCTCCTACGAGCAGTACTTC. As protein: CASRPGGSSYEQYF.

The chain links TRBV7-2 to TRBJ2-6; TRBD1 is a possible D gene (6 bases). Trimming pared 3 bases from V and 0 bases from J, leaving 18 bases between. Germline V CDR1 and CDR2: SGHTA, FQGNSA. The length of the CDR3 is 19 residues. The chain's CDR3 is CASSFYARGRGSGANVLTF. CDR3 sequence (DNA): TGTGCCAGCAGCTTTTATGCCAGGGGACGCGGCTCTGGGGCCAACGTCCTGACTTTC.

This clone has a single count. The chain combines TRBV5-4 with TRBJ2-7; TRBD1 or TRBD2 may be the D gene (6 bases each). With 3 bases removed from V and 6 bases from J, the gap between germline ends came to 16 bases. Looked up from germline, CDR1 is SGHNT and CDR2 is YYREEE (reference sequence). There are 14 residues in the CDR3. CDR3 sequence reads: CASSWGAGDGEQYF. CDR3 nucleotide sequence: TGTGCCAGCAGCTGGGGGGCAGGGGACGGCGAGCAGTACTTC.